This TCR beta chain was retrieved from a study of blood T cell repertoires in COVID-19. Study at large: Sites in the United States, Italy and Spain provided acute and convalescent COVID-19 samples. Sample material is recorded as cDNA or gDNA derived from T cells, B-cell-depleted T cells, or PBMCs.

Those who participated ranged in age from about 18 to 89 years and resided in 20 to 30 US areas. Germline V gives CDR1 MNHEY, CDR2 SVGAGI. The CDR3 totals 14 residues. Deletions cut 7 bases from V and 1 base from J, with 12 bases between. Authors' analysis steps: For nucleated cells, counts were estimated from reference gene primer amplification. The protocol was immunoSEQ multiplex PCR, while the TCRdb copy is restricted to in-frame clones and leaves out a portion. The DNA gave D and trimming, while V, J and clone size come from that table. The table lists about 210,000 clones, 70% to 90% of them singletons.

V is TRBV6-5 and J is TRBJ2-3; D may be TRBD1 (6 bases). The sample comprised PBMCs or T cells enriched from blood (not recorded which). The source is a man between 25 and 39 years old with acute COVID-19. CDR3 nucleotides: TGTGCCAGCACCCTGGACAGAGGCACAGATACGCAGTATTTT. As protein: CASTLDRGTDTQYF.